The following is a TCR beta chain sequence with its context. The antigen remains undetermined. The data belong to a study of cytomegalovirus exposure and HLA in healthy donors. Study context: The Caucasian-associated ancestry cluster contained around four fifths of the approximately 400 genotyped donors. Overall study findings and caveats: Per a later analysis, HLA-associated TCR beta chains showed more clonal expansion than other, equally common TCR beta chains.

CDR3 length: 14 amino acids. CDR1 and CDR2 (germline): SGHRS, YFSETQ. The V and J ends lost 0 bases and 5 bases respectively, with 11 bases between them. 60 Vbeta and 13 Jbeta primers were used in PCR. Profiled with immunoSEQ multiplex PCR; TCRdb holds only in-frame clones, not every one. The sample includes 140,000 to 150,000 clones, roughly 71% seen only once; the top ten take around 7%. The specimen sequenced was PBMCs. This chain joins TRBV5-1 and TRBJ2-5, with unresolved D. This TCR was recovered from a man aged 25-45 years in good health and CMV-seronegative. CDR3 in DNA: TGCGCCAGCAGCTTGGAAGGTAGCAGTGAGACCCAGTACTTC. Protein: CASSLEGSSETQYF.